This T cell receptor (beta chain) stems from a study of T cell repertoires in cytomegalovirus infection. Regarding this clonotype: Its antigen is as yet unknown.

The V end was cut by 8 bases, the J end by 3 bases, with 15 bases between. The CDR3 has 14 amino acids. Germline CDR1 ENHRY, CDR2 SYGVKD. One entry per CDR3 protein, called by TCRdb with MiXCR from the reads. The sample records under 300,000 distinct CDR3 sequences, roughly a fifth being singletons. The J gene is TRBJ2-3, the V gene TRBV10-3; D might be TRBD1 or TRBD2, each matching 5 bases. The sample here was cultured PBMCs, taken from culture after CMV antigen stimulation. This sequence originates from a human donor in good health (CMV status not recorded). Some clones in this sample may be carry-over from other donors' samples. The CDR3 is CAIRGSGGTDTQYF. The CDR3 DNA follows: TGTGCCATCCGGGGCAGCGGCGGGACAGATACGCAGTATTTT.